One sample yielded the 5 T cell receptor beta chains listed below, sequenced in a study of blood T cell repertoires in COVID-19. Method: immunoSEQ multiplex PCR; TCRdb's copy keeps in-frame clones and lacks some. The profile shows 40,000 or so clones, approximately 89% of them singletons. The sequencing input was peripheral blood. The receptors derive from a man aged 50 to 60 with active COVID-19.

This chain joins TRBV28 and TRBJ1-4, with a tentative D call TRBD1 (6 bases). The V gene's germline CDR1 is MDHEN and CDR2 SYDVKM. V lost 2 bases and J lost 0, with 13 bases in between. This CDR3 spans 17 amino acids. The CDR3 protein is CASSLAGAGTTNEKLFF. The DNA for the CDR3 is TGTGCCAGCAGTTTAGCAGGGGCTGGAACAACTAATGAAAAACTGTTTTTT.

The J gene is TRBJ1-6, the V gene TRBV9, with TRBD1 matching 11 bases. Germline CDR1 SGDLS, CDR2 YYNGEE. The junction had 10 bases not matched to a gene; V was cut back by 4 bases and J by 10 bases. CDR3 size: 16 residues. The CDR3 is CASSRTGGAIGSPLHF. The CDR3 bases are TGTGCCAGCAGCCGGACAGGGGGCGCGATTGGGTCACCCCTCCACTTT.

The CDR3 loop reads CASSPGDSLINSPLHF. Here the CDR3 DNA reads TGTGCCAGCAGTCCGGGGGACAGTCTTATTAATTCACCCCTCCACTTT. The V gene is TRBV27, the J gene TRBJ1-6; 7 bases map to TRBD1. The germline V gene encodes CDR1 MNHEY and CDR2 SMNVEV (reference sequence). This CDR3 comprises 16 residues. V shed 5 bases and J 6 bases; nucleotides not matched to a gene: 10.

The gene calls are TRBV2 and TRBJ1-1; tentative D call: TRBD1 (6 bases). V was pared by 4 bases and J by 6 bases, with 15 bases between. Germline V gives CDR1 SNHLY, CDR2 FYNNEI. CDR3 length equals 14 residues. In DNA form, the CDR3 reads TGTGCCAGCAGTGGTCGGACAGTAGATTCTGAAGCTTTCTTT. This gives the protein CASSGRTVDSEAFF.

The V call is TRBV28, the J call TRBJ1-1; D perhaps matches TRBD1 (5 bases). Germline V gives CDR1 MDHEN, CDR2 SYDVKM. The V end was cut by 3 bases, the J end by 4 bases, with 9 bases between. The length of the CDR3 is 13 residues. CDR3 residues: CASSLQGSTEAFF. CDR3 bases: TGTGCCAGCAGTTTGCAGGGTAGCACTGAAGCTTTCTTT.